The 6 T cell receptor beta chains below all came from one sample that was sequenced in a study of technical replicates of blood from a handful of donors. Sequencing was performed with immunoSEQ multiplex PCR; in TCRdb, only in-frame clones are kept and a portion is missing. The repertoire holds tens of thousands of clones, with roughly 98% as singletons. The sequenced sample consisted of T cells isolated from PBMCs. The source is a human donor in good health.

The chain employs TRBV15 and TRBJ2-2; 11 bases agree with TRBD1. After removal of 0 bases from V and 7 bases from J, the junction contained 10 bases not matched to a gene. CDR1 and CDR2 from the germline V gene are LNHNV and YYDKDF (reference sequence). This CDR3 has 18 amino acids. CDR3 amino acids: CATSRDFPGQGAGGELFF. DNA of the CDR3: TGTGCCACCAGCAGAGATTTTCCCGGACAGGGGGCTGGCGGGGAGCTGTTTTTT. The full variable domain, its missing parts supplied by reference TRBV15 and TRBJ2-2, is DAMVIQNPRYQVTQFGKPVTLSCSQTLNHNVMYWYQQKSSQAPKLLFHYYDKDFNNEADTPDNFQSRRPNTSFCFLDIRSPGLGDTAMYLCATSRDFPGQGAGGELFFGEGSRLTVL.

The V gene is TRBV5-4, the J gene TRBJ2-1, with 8 bases aligning to TRBD1. V lost 1 base and J lost 10; bases outside the gene matches: 7. The length of the CDR3 is 14 residues. Germline lookup yields CDR1 SGHNT and CDR2 YYREEE (reference sequence). In nucleotides, the CDR3 is TGTGCCAGCAGCTTGCCGCAGGGGGCAGGGGAGCAGTTCTTC. This encodes CASSLPQGAGEQFF.

DNA of the CDR3: TGCGCCAGCAGCACGAATGGACAGGGGAACACCGGGGAGCTGTTTTTT. Translating it yields CASSTNGQGNTGELFF. The rearrangement links TRBV5-1 to TRBJ2-2, with TRBD1 identical over 8 bases. The CDR3 length is 16 residues. Per the germline V gene, CDR1 is SGHRS and CDR2 is YFSETQ. V was clipped by 4 bases and J by 1 base; unmatched bases: 6.

V and J are TRBV5-6 and TRBJ1-1; D not resolved. Trimming removed 0 bases from V and 4 bases from J, with 7 bases in between. Germline assignment: CDR1 SGHDT and CDR2 YYEEEE. The CDR3 length is 13 residues. The CDR3 sequence: CASSLASLTEAFF. The CDR3 DNA is TGTGCCAGCAGCTTGGCCAGTCTCACTGAAGCTTTCTTT.

This sequence joins TRBV28 and TRBJ2-1; D is possibly TRBD1 (6 bases). The germline gives CDR1 MDHEN, CDR2 SYDVKM. Trimming removed 2 bases at V and 3 bases at J, with 20 bases between. CDR3 length equals 18 residues. The CDR3 coding sequence is TGTGCCAGCAGTTTAAGGCTGCTGGCAGGGGCCTTCTACAATGAGCAGTTCTTC. It encodes CASSLRLLAGAFYNEQFF.

The chain uses TRBV28 and TRBJ2-2; 12 positions agree with TRBD1. The germline gives CDR1 MDHEN, CDR2 SYDVKM. This CDR3 has 18 amino acids. With 9 bases clipped from V and 2 bases from J, the junction kept 13 bases outside the gene matches. The CDR3 loop reads CASSLDRDRGPNTGELFF. The CDR3 DNA sequence: TGTGCCAGTTCACTCGATCGGGACAGGGGGCCCAACACCGGGGAGCTGTTTTTT.